These 11 T cell receptor beta chains were all obtained from the same sample, sequenced in a study of T cell changes during pregnancy in multiple sclerosis. The data were produced by immunoSEQ multiplex PCR, yet TCRdb's version contains in-frame clones alone and is incomplete. The sample includes roughly 40,000 clones, approximately 81% of them seen just once. The sample was CD4+ T cells from peripheral blood mononuclear cells, taken before pregnancy. These TCRs come from a female donor with multiple sclerosis, enrolled in a pregnancy study.

The chain recombines TRBV15 with TRBJ2-1, with TRBD2 matching over 8 bases. Germline lookup yields CDR1 LNHNV and CDR2 YYDKDF (reference sequence). This CDR3 has 16 amino acids. V was pared by 0 bases and J by 8 bases, with 9 bases of the junction left unmatched. As DNA, the CDR3 is TGTGCCACCAGCAGAGATACGGGGGGGGGCTTGGATGAGCAGTTCTTC. This sequence encodes CATSRDTGGGLDEQFF. Together with reference TRBV15 and TRBJ2-1, the CDR3 gives the full variable domain: DAMVIQNPRYQVTQFGKPVTLSCSQTLNHNVMYWYQQKSSQAPKLLFHYYDKDFNNEADTPDNFQSRRPNTSFCFLDIRSPGLGDTAMYLCATSRDTGGGLDEQFFGPGTRLTVL.

V is TRBV7-2 and J is TRBJ1-3, with TRBD1 identical over 9 bases. Germline-derived CDR1 and CDR2 are SGHTA and FQGNSA. There are 17 residues in the CDR3. V lost 4 bases and J lost 3; bases outside the gene matches: 10. CDR3 protein: CASSSRTGTGFGNTIYF. Here the CDR3 DNA reads TGTGCCAGCAGCTCAAGAACCGGGACAGGGTTTGGAAACACCATATATTTT.

This chain uses TRBV19 with TRBJ2-7; the D gene is possibly TRBD2 (6 bases). The CDR3 is 15 amino acids. Germline CDR1 is LNHDA and CDR2 is SQIVND (reference sequence). V was shortened by 0 bases and J by 0 bases, with 9 bases between the two germline ends. The CDR3 region is CASSIERGSSYEQYF. DNA of the CDR3: TGTGCCAGTAGTATAGAGCGGGGAAGCTCCTACGAGCAGTACTTC.

The J gene is TRBJ2-5, the V gene TRBV11-3; 7 bases are a match to TRBD1. The germline V gene has CDR1 SGHNT and CDR2 YENEEA. V was pared by 3 bases and J by 7 bases, with 5 bases of the junction left unmatched. The CDR3 extends over 13 amino acids. The CDR3 DNA reads as TGTGCCAGCAGCTTGACAGGGAAGGGGACCCAGTACTTC. It is translated as CASSLTGKGTQYF.

In its sample, this clone was seen a few times. Other DNA sequences in this sample translate to the same CDR3. CDR3 DNA sequence: TGCGCCAGCAGTGAGAGACAGGGGGCGTTAACTGAAGCTTTCTTT. Protein: CASSERQGALTEAFF. V usage is TRBV10-2 and J usage is TRBJ1-1; 10 bases match TRBD1. The germline V gene has CDR1 WSHSY and CDR2 SAAADI. This CDR3 spans 15 amino acids. V shed 2 bases, J shed 5 bases, and the junction held 5 bases outside the gene matches.

The chain has TRBV27 and TRBJ2-1; 10 bases fit TRBD1. The CDR3 consists of 16 residues. Losses at the gene ends were 6 bases for V and 3 bases for J; bases not matched to a gene: 8. Germline CDR1 is MNHEY and CDR2 is SMNVEV (reference sequence). As DNA, the CDR3 is TGTGCCAGCAGAGACCTAGGGGACAGGGGCTACAATGAGCAGTTCTTC. Translated: CASRDLGDRGYNEQFF.

The rearrangement joins TRBV5-8 to TRBJ1-1; 10 nucleotides line up with TRBD1. This CDR3 is built from 15 residues. The V segment lost 4 bases and the J segment 10 bases; nucleotides outside the gene matches: 13. CDR1 and CDR2 from the germline V gene are SGHTS and YDEGEE. The CDR3 bases are TGTGCCAGCAGCCCATACTCGACAGGGGGCTTCGGAGCTTTCTTT. Its translation: CASSPYSTGGFGAFF.

The genes are TRBV4-3 and TRBJ1-4; the D is unclear. V dropped 0 bases and J dropped 10 bases, with 15 bases sitting between them. Per germline, CDR1 LGHNA and CDR2 YSLEER. This CDR3 is 15 amino acids long. The CDR3 sequence: CASSQDIGVLVKLFF. CDR3 coding DNA: TGCGCCAGCAGCCAAGATATCGGGGTTTTGGTAAAACTGTTTTTT.

The chain has TRBV19 and TRBJ2-5; 9 bases are shared with TRBD2. This CDR3 contains 16 residues. V lost 5 bases and J lost 1; bases outside the gene matches: 8. CDR1 is LNHDA, CDR2 SQIVND, per germline (reference sequence). The CDR3 sequence: CASSLRLAGFQETQYF. As DNA, the CDR3 is TGTGCCAGTAGTCTCCGGCTAGCGGGGTTCCAAGAGACCCAGTACTTC.

This clone has ten or more counts. The chain has TRBV4-3 and TRBJ2-7; 8 bases map to TRBD1. V lost 4 bases, J lost 3 bases, and 8 bases stayed unmatched. This CDR3 contains 15 residues. Germline CDR1 and CDR2: LGHNA and YSLEER. CDR3 region: CASSREIGTGYEQYF. CDR3 coding DNA: TGCGCCAGCAGCCGTGAAATCGGGACAGGCTACGAGCAGTACTTC.

V and J are TRBV11-2 and TRBJ2-3; 8 positions agree with TRBD1. The V segment lost 5 bases and the J segment 5 bases; nucleotides outside the gene matches: 9. Germline lookup yields CDR1 SGHAT and CDR2 FQNNGV. This CDR3 has 15 amino acids. CDR3 region: CASSSYRGKGDTQYF. For the CDR3, the DNA is TGTGCCAGCAGCAGTTACAGGGGGAAGGGAGATACGCAGTATTTT. The entire variable domain, with the rest obtained from reference TRBV11-2 and TRBJ2-3, is as follows: EAGVAQSPRYKIIEKRQSVAFWCNPISGHATLYWYQQILGQGPKLLIQFQNNGVVDDSQLPKDRFSAERLKGVDSTLKIQPAKLEDSAVYLCASSSYRGKGDTQYFGPGTRLTVL.